This T cell receptor (beta chain) was sequenced in a study of T cell repertoires in cytomegalovirus infection. Study-level information: Both CMV infection and a matching HLA type were indicated by public TCR beta signatures.

The CDR3 loop spans 15 amino acids. The germline V gene encodes CDR1 MDHEN and CDR2 SYDVKM. The V gene lost 2 bases and the J gene lost 0 bases, with 8 bases spanning the gap. Concerning this clonotype itself: Its antigen is unknown.

Whole-study results and caveats: Summed frequency of public TCR beta families distinguished CMV carriers with the relevant HLA. HLA-C-restricted CMV-specific TCR beta clonotypes prevailed in the ex vivo response.

MiXCR, applied by TCRdb to the reads, yields one record per CDR3 protein. The sample lists approximately 150,000 distinct CDR3 sequences, 17% occurring once. The V and J genes are TRBV28 and TRBJ1-3; D is uncertain. The sequence came from a human donor in good health (CMV status not recorded). Some clones in this sample may be carry-over from other donors' samples. The sequenced material came from CD8+ T cells from PBMCs. CDR3 nucleotides: TGTGCCAGCAGTTTAGGGCTCAACTCTGGAAACACCATATATTTT. This encodes CASSLGLNSGNTIYF.